This entry is about one TCR beta chain. Distinct nucleotide sequences in the sample also encode this CDR3. This entry belongs to a study of blood T cell repertoires in COVID-19. About the study: COVID-19 samples, acute and convalescent, were from the United States, Italy and Spain.

Study processing details: Reference gene primer amplification yielded estimated nucleated cell counts. Here immunoSEQ multiplex PCR was the method, and the copy in TCRdb shows in-frame clones only, minus some. D and trimming were read from the DNA, whereas the V and J calls and clone size are those reported in that table. Of around 400,000 clones in the sample, around 92% were seen once. Germline V gene sequence: CDR1 MNHEY, CDR2 SMNVEV (reference sequence). V dropped 0 bases and J dropped 1 base, with 9 bases sitting between them. The CDR3 length is 15 residues. The sequenced material came from peripheral blood. The sequence came from a man in his forties or fifties with acute or convalescent COVID-19. The J gene is TRBJ1-1, the V gene TRBV27; possible D gene TRBD1, 5 bases. CDR3 sequence: CASSLSTGGNTEAFF. CDR3 DNA sequence: TGTGCCAGCAGTTTATCGACCGGGGGGAACACTGAAGCTTTCTTT.